A single sample is the source of the 20 T cell receptor beta chains below, sequenced in a study of identical twins (dated by TCRdb to 2016 to 2017). Receptor amplification or capture employed 5' RACE. This sample was sequenced with an Illumina HiSeq 2000. TCRdb cleaned the public reads at Q25 with fastp, built clones with MiXCR and kept in-frame beta chains. Identical CDR3 protein sequences are pooled into one entry, listed with their most common genes and DNA. The sample data list hundreds of thousands of distinct CDR3 sequences, and roughly 18% of these were observed just once. The ten largest make up under 15% of the sample. These same records also appear under a second study, on T cells expressing NK-cell markers.

Sequenced sample: PBMCs. The source of these receptors is a woman aged 18-30 years in good health.

J is TRBJ1-2 and V is TRBV5-6, with D possibly being TRBD1 (5 bases). CDR3 size: 13 residues. Germline CDR1 is SGHDT and CDR2 is YYEEEE. V was pared by 4 bases and J by 2 bases, with 9 bases between. The CDR3 nucleotides are TGTGCCAGCAGCGGCAGGGCAAACTATGGCTACACCTTC. Residues: CASSGRANYGYTF.

The chain joins TRBV29-1 to TRBJ2-5; 14 bases match TRBD2. The V segment lost 4 bases and the J segment 3 bases; nucleotides outside the gene matches: 13. Germline values: CDR1 SQVTM, CDR2 ANQGSEA. The CDR3 loop spans 18 amino acids. CDR3 region: CSVGVGLAGEFGEETQYF. CDR3 DNA sequence: TGCAGCGTTGGAGTGGGACTAGCGGGAGAGTTTGGGGAAGAGACCCAGTACTTC.

The chain carries TRBV10-1 and TRBJ2-7, with 10 bases lining up with TRBD1. The CDR3 is 12 amino acids. Trimming took 6 bases from V and 9 from J; bases not matched to a gene: 5. Per germline, CDR1 WNHNN and CDR2 SYGVQD (reference sequence). CDR3 in amino acids: CASSQGQGRQYF. CDR3 nucleotides: TGCGCCAGCAGCCAGGGACAGGGGCGGCAGTACTTC.

This clonotype was observed many times. The chain couples TRBV6-5 to TRBJ1-1; D gene unclear. The CDR3 is made up of 13 amino acids. Between the trimmed V and J ends, which lost 3 bases and 1 base, there was a span of 6 bases. Germline-derived CDR1 and CDR2 are MNHEY and SVGAGI. For the CDR3, the DNA is TGTGCCAGCAGTTATGGGCCGAACACTGAAGCTTTCTTT. Translating it yields CASSYGPNTEAFF.

The chain links TRBV20-1 to TRBJ2-7; 7 bases agree with TRBD2. Germline CDR1 is DFQATT and CDR2 is SNEGSKA (reference sequence). Germline trimming cut 6 bases from V and 1 base from J; bases unmatched to any gene: 6. The length of the CDR3 is 13 residues. CDR3 in DNA: TGCAGTGCGGGGGGAGGGAGGTCCTACGAGCAGTACTTC. Translating gives CSAGGGRSYEQYF.

This chain joins TRBV7-6 and TRBJ2-3; D is possibly TRBD2 (7 bases). V was pared by 5 bases and J by 5 bases, with 17 bases between. The CDR3 length is 15 residues. Germline V gene data show CDR1 as SGHVS and CDR2 as FNYEAQ. Here the CDR3 DNA reads TGTGCCAGCAGCGATCCCCCTAGGGGGGGAGATACGCAGTATTTT. The encoded protein is CASSDPPRGGDTQYF. Looking up the rest from reference TRBV7-6 and TRBJ2-3 gives the full variable domain: GAGVSQSPRYKVTKRGQDVALRCDPISGHVSLYWYRQALGQGPEFLTYFNYEAQQDKSGLPNDRFSAERPEGSISTLTIQRTEQRDSAMYRCASSDPPRGGDTQYFGPGTRLTVL.

J is TRBJ2-1 and V is TRBV7-9; D may be TRBD1 or TRBD2 (6 bases each). Germline CDR1 SEHNR, CDR2 FQNEAQ (reference sequence). V lost 8 bases to trimming and J lost 7 bases, with 18 bases between them. The length of the CDR3 is 14 residues. CDR3 protein: CASSGEGDMNEQFF. For the CDR3, the DNA is TGTGCCAGCTCGGGGGAAGGGGACATGAATGAGCAGTTCTTC. The entire variable domain, with the rest obtained from reference TRBV7-9 and TRBJ2-1, is as follows: DTGVSQNPRHKITKRGQNVTFRCDPISEHNRLYWYRQTLGQGPEFLTYFQNEAQLEKSRLLSDRFSAERPKGSFSTLEIQRTEQGDSAMYLCASSGEGDMNEQFFGPGTRLTVL.

This clonotype has ten or more counts. The genes are TRBV5-1 and TRBJ2-1; TRBD1 or TRBD2 may be the D gene (7 bases each). Germline CDR1 is SGHRS and CDR2 is YFSETQ. V was pared by 0 bases and J by 4 bases, with 11 bases between. The CDR3 extends over 15 amino acids. The CDR3 here is CASSLGGGQYNEQFF. The CDR3 DNA reads as TGCGCCAGCAGCTTGGGGGGGGGACAGTACAATGAGCAGTTCTTC. The full variable domain, completed using reference TRBV5-1 and TRBJ2-1, is KAGVTQTPRYLIKTRGQQVTLSCSPISGHRSVSWYQQTPGQGLQFLFEYFSETQRNKGNFPGRFSGRQFSNSRSEMNVSTLELGDSALYLCASSLGGGQYNEQFFGPGTRLTVL.

The rearrangement uses TRBV2 and TRBJ1-1; D possibly corresponds to TRBD1 (6 bases). In germline, CDR1 is SNHLY, CDR2 FYNNEI. V lost 6 bases, J lost 2 bases, and 16 bases lay in between. The CDR3 is made up of 15 amino acids. In DNA form, the CDR3 reads TGTGCCAGCAGCGAACAGGGTTTAGTCAACACTGAAGCTTTCTTT. As protein: CASSEQGLVNTEAFF.

V usage is TRBV7-9 and J usage is TRBJ2-2, with D perhaps TRBD1 (5 bases). V lost 1 base and J 7 bases, leaving 13 bases between the germline ends. The CDR3 covers 15 residues. CDR1 is SEHNR and CDR2 is FQNEAQ in the germline V gene (reference sequence). The CDR3 protein is CASSLDDRYNGELFF. In nucleotides, the CDR3 is TGTGCCAGCAGCTTAGACGACAGATACAACGGGGAGCTGTTTTTT.

This clonotype was picked up a small number of times. This chain joins TRBV6-1 and TRBJ1-1; TRBD1 is a possible D gene (5 bases). The CDR3 totals 14 residues. Per germline, CDR1 MNHNS and CDR2 SASEGT. Trimming pared 5 bases from V and 4 bases from J, leaving 14 bases between. CDR3 sequence: CASSQGRRTTEAFF. The CDR3 DNA is TGTGCCAGCAGTCAGGGACGGAGGACCACTGAAGCTTTCTTT.

There are a few counts of this clonotype. The V and J genes are TRBV9 and TRBJ2-5; D not certain. The CDR3 is 15 amino acids. CDR1 and CDR2 (germline): SGDLS, YYNGEE. V lost 0 bases to trimming and J lost 4 bases, with 13 bases between them. CDR3 protein: CASSVVGLPLETQYF. DNA for the CDR3: TGTGCCAGCAGCGTAGTTGGGCTCCCCTTAGAGACCCAGTACTTC.

This clonotype was observed a handful of times. V usage is TRBV3-1 and J usage is TRBJ2-4; D call uncertain. The CDR3 is 14 amino acids. Germline CDR1 LGHDT, CDR2 YNNKEL (reference sequence). Trimming removed 2 bases from V and 5 bases from J, with 10 bases in between. The CDR3, as DNA: TGTGCCAGCAGCCAATCTAGTGGCCAAAACATTCAGTACTTC. Translated: CASSQSSGQNIQYF.

This clonotype showed up just a few times. The chain joins TRBV5-1 to TRBJ2-1; tentatively, D is TRBD2 (5 bases). The V end lost 4 bases, the J end lost 7 bases, and 12 bases lay between the germline ends. CDR1 is SGHRS and CDR2 is YFSETQ in the germline V gene. The CDR3 is 13 amino acids. The CDR3 region has the DNA TGCGCCAGCAGCAGGGAGCCGGCTAATGAGCAGTTCTTC. Its protein product is CASSREPANEQFF.

This clonotype was recorded a few times. This sequence joins TRBV12-3 or TRBV12-4 and TRBJ2-5; 8 bases match TRBD1. The CDR3 covers 13 residues. J gave up 5 bases and V 5 bases, and 4 bases lay outside the gene matches. The CDR3 DNA follows: TGTGCCAGCAGTGGACAGGGTCCCGAGACCCAGTACTTC. Translating gives CASSGQGPETQYF.

The rearrangement links TRBV20-1 to TRBJ2-7; TRBD2 matches at 7 bases. The trim removed 1 base at V and 3 bases at J, leaving 3 bases unmatched. The CDR3 spans 13 residues. Germline values: CDR1 DFQATT, CDR2 SNEGSKA (reference sequence). This CDR3 reads CSARGPSGYEQYF. The CDR3 nucleotides read TGCAGTGCTAGAGGGCCTAGCGGCTACGAGCAGTACTTC.

This rearrangement joins TRBV5-1 to TRBJ2-1, with D possibly TRBD2 on 5 matching bases. The CDR3 contains 13 residues. Trimming pared 7 bases from V and 5 bases from J, leaving 13 bases between. Germline lookup yields CDR1 SGHRS and CDR2 YFSETQ. CDR3 DNA sequence: TGCGCCAGCGCCTTGGCCGGGAACAATGAGCAGTTCTTC. It translates to CASALAGNNEQFF.

This clonotype has a handful of counts. The gene calls are TRBV29-1 and TRBJ2-3; D tentatively fits TRBD1 or TRBD2 (5 bases each). CDR3 length: 15 residues. V was pared by 6 bases and J by 2 bases, with 18 bases between. CDR1 and CDR2 (germline): SQVTM, ANQGSEA. The CDR3 loop reads CSVGETLYLTDTQYF. The DNA for the CDR3 is TGCAGCGTGGGGGAGACTCTATACCTCACAGATACGCAGTATTTT.

The rearrangement links TRBV30 to TRBJ1-1; the match to TRBD1 covers 8 bases. J gave up 6 bases and V 0 bases, and 12 bases lay outside the gene matches. Germline V lookup: CDR1 GTSNPN, CDR2 SVGIG (reference sequence). This CDR3 is 16 amino acids long. The CDR3 protein is CAWSVPDREGIPEAFF. CDR3 coding DNA: TGTGCCTGGAGTGTACCGGACAGGGAGGGAATCCCTGAAGCTTTCTTT. The full variable domain, in which reference TRBV30 and TRBJ1-1 provide the parts outside the CDR3, is SQTIHQWPATLVQPVGSPLSLECTVEGTSNPNLYWYRQAAGRGLQLLFYSVGIGQISSEVPQNLSASRPQDRQFILSSKKLLLSDSGFYLCAWSVPDREGIPEAFFGQGTRLTVV.

V and J are TRBV7-9 and TRBJ2-7; D perhaps matches TRBD2 (6 bases). Trimming pared 5 bases from V and 0 bases from J, leaving 14 bases between. The CDR3 contains 15 residues. Germline V gene sequence: CDR1 SEHNR, CDR2 FQNEAQ (reference sequence). CDR3 nucleotide sequence: TGTGCCAGCAGCGCCGGCGGGGCTGTCTCCTACGAGCAGTACTTC. It translates to CASSAGGAVSYEQYF.